These 20 T cell receptor beta chains originate from one sample sequenced in a study of cytomegalovirus exposure and HLA in healthy donors. PCR involved 60 Vbeta and 13 Jbeta primers. Generated by immunoSEQ multiplex PCR, the TCRdb table keeps only in-frame clones and is missing some. The table has 55,000 to 70,000 clones, roughly 85% seen once. Sequencing was performed on PBMCs. Receptors were obtained from a woman aged 25 to 39 in good health and CMV-seronegative.

This clone was observed a handful of times. This chain joins TRBV5-1 and TRBJ2-7; maybe TRBD2 (6 bases). Looked up from germline, CDR1 is SGHRS and CDR2 is YFSETQ. This CDR3 has 16 amino acids. V lost 0 bases to trimming and J lost 0 bases, with 13 bases between them. CDR3 residues: CASSLGGGISSYEQYF. As DNA, the CDR3 is TGCGCCAGCAGCTTGGGTGGGGGGATTAGCTCCTACGAGCAGTACTTC.

J is TRBJ2-5 and V is TRBV7-9, with TRBD1 matching 9 bases. CDR3 length: 13 amino acids. V shed 4 bases and J 6 bases; nucleotides not matched to a gene: 3. CDR1 and CDR2 from the germline V gene are SEHNR and FQNEAQ (reference sequence). Here the CDR3 reads CASSYGQGKTQYF. The CDR3 DNA reads as TGTGCCAGCAGCTACGGACAGGGGAAGACCCAGTACTTC.

The rearrangement links TRBV7-3 to TRBJ2-7; 8 nucleotides match TRBD1. CDR1 SGHTA and CDR2 FQGTGA come from the germline V gene. With 5 bases clipped from V and 3 bases from J, the junction kept 6 bases outside the gene matches. This CDR3 is 14 amino acids long. Written as DNA, the CDR3 is TGTGCCAGCAGCCCCGGGACAGGTAGCTACGAGCAGTACTTC. Its protein product is CASSPGTGSYEQYF.

The V gene is TRBV9, the J gene TRBJ1-2; D is possibly TRBD1 (5 bases). The germline V gene encodes CDR1 SGDLS and CDR2 YYNGEE. The CDR3 consists of 15 residues. The V end was cut by 0 bases, the J end by 6 bases, with 15 bases between. CDR3 loop: CASSVANGGTDGYTF. The CDR3 nucleotides read TGTGCCAGCAGCGTAGCTAACGGAGGGACCGATGGCTACACCTTC.

The V and J genes are TRBV30 and TRBJ1-1, with TRBD1 as a possible D gene (6 bases). V was pared by 2 bases and J by 6 bases, with 13 bases between. CDR3 size: 13 residues. Germline CDR1 and CDR2: GTSNPN and SVGIG (reference sequence). The chain's CDR3 is CAWSRVGAAEAFF. In DNA, the CDR3 is TGTGCCTGGAGTAGGGTGGGGGCGGCTGAAGCTTTCTTT.

The chain joins TRBV13 to TRBJ2-3, with unresolved D. Germline loops: CDR1 PRHDT, CDR2 FYEKMQ (reference sequence). This CDR3 contains 13 residues. Trimming left V 0 bases short and J 6 bases short, with 7 bases between. As DNA, the CDR3 is TGTGCCAGCAGCTTAGGCCGCCAGGATACGCAGTATTTT. Translated: CASSLGRQDTQYF.

The chain recombines TRBV15 with TRBJ2-3, with 7 bases identical to TRBD2. Germline-derived CDR1 and CDR2 are LNHNV and YYDKDF (reference sequence). J lost 3 bases, V lost 0 bases, and 6 bases had no gene match. This CDR3 is 16 amino acids long. The CDR3 DNA reads as TGTGCCACCAGCAGAGATTACCAGCGGGAAACAGATACGCAGTATTTT. This sequence encodes CATSRDYQRETDTQYF.

The rearrangement links TRBV7-9 to TRBJ2-7, with D maybe TRBD2 (6 bases). Deletions cut 1 base from V and 4 bases from J, with 14 bases between. The CDR3 sequence is 15 residues long. The V gene's germline CDR1 is SEHNR and CDR2 FQNEAQ (reference sequence). The CDR3 DNA reads TGTGCCAGCAGCTTAGTCGGAGGGGCGGAATACGAGCAGTACTTC. This gives the protein CASSLVGGAEYEQYF. The full variable domain, rest sourced from reference TRBV7-9 and TRBJ2-7, is DTGVSQNPRHKITKRGQNVTFRCDPISEHNRLYWYRQTLGQGPEFLTYFQNEAQLEKSRLLSDRFSAERPKGSFSTLEIQRTEQGDSAMYLCASSLVGGAEYEQYFGPGTRLTVT.

This clone has a handful of counts. The chain carries TRBV19 and TRBJ1-2, with TRBD1 as a possible D gene (5 bases). V lost 4 bases and J 4 bases, leaving 16 bases between the germline ends. This CDR3 contains 15 residues. Germline assignment: CDR1 LNHDA and CDR2 SQIVND (reference sequence). The CDR3 spells CASSTRHRLAYGYTF. CDR3 in DNA: TGTGCCAGTAGTACTCGCCACAGGCTCGCCTATGGCTACACCTTC.

The V and J genes are TRBV11-3 and TRBJ2-3; 8 nucleotides align to TRBD1. V shed 5 bases, J shed 6 bases, and the junction held 4 bases outside the gene matches. The CDR3 is 13 residues long. Per germline, CDR1 SGHNT and CDR2 YENEEA. The CDR3 nucleotides read TGTGCCAGCAGCGGACAGGGCCTCGATACGCAGTATTTT. Translated, it gives CASSGQGLDTQYF.

The CDR3 coding sequence is TGCGCCAGCAGCTCCTCGACAGGGGGCAGGGGTGAAAAACTGTTTTTT. It translates to CASSSSTGGRGEKLFF. The rearrangement uses TRBV5-1 and TRBJ1-4; 10 bases align to TRBD1. The J segment lost 7 bases and the V segment lost 3 bases, leaving 9 bases of the junction unmatched. There are 16 residues in the CDR3. The V gene's germline CDR1 is SGHRS and CDR2 YFSETQ.

The CDR3 region is CASSRPGVYEQYF. CDR3 sequence (DNA): TGTGCCAGCAGCCGCCCGGGGGTATACGAGCAGTACTTC. The chain is built from TRBV7-2 and TRBJ2-7, with a possible D match to TRBD2 (6 bases). V gave up 5 bases and J gave up 4 bases, with 12 bases separating them. Germline CDR1 reads SGHTA; CDR2 reads FQGNSA. The CDR3 totals 13 residues.

The rearrangement links TRBV29-1 to TRBJ2-5, with D uncertain. Trimming took off 0 bases at V and 2 bases at J, with 4 bases between the two ends. The CDR3 length is 12 residues. The germline CDR1 and CDR2 sequences are SQVTM and ANQGSEA. The CDR3 reads CSVEDLQETQYF. CDR3 coding DNA: TGCAGCGTTGAAGATCTTCAAGAGACCCAGTACTTC.

This clone was seen a single time. This chain joins TRBV2 and TRBJ1-2; a weak D match, TRBD1 (5 bases). The CDR3 covers 15 residues. Germline CDR1 SNHLY, CDR2 FYNNEI. V was clipped by 3 bases and J by 4 bases, with 15 bases between them. The DNA of the CDR3 is TGTGCCAGCAGTGATTACGGACCGGGGGGCTATGGCTACACCTTC. As protein: CASSDYGPGGYGYTF.

The chain links TRBV5-1 to TRBJ2-3; D unresolved. CDR1 and CDR2 from the germline V gene are SGHRS and YFSETQ. Trimming removed 0 bases from V and 9 bases from J, with 8 bases in between. The CDR3 runs 12 residues. In DNA, the CDR3 is TGCGCCAGCAGCTTGGCTCTCGAGACGCAGTATTTT. As protein: CASSLALETQYF.

The sample holds one count of this clone. The V call is TRBV19, the J call TRBJ2-1; TRBD1 matches at 8 bases. From germline, CDR1 is LNHDA and CDR2 SQIVND (reference sequence). The CDR3 totals 13 residues. V was pared by 1 base and J by 15 bases, with 8 bases of the junction left unmatched. The DNA of the CDR3 is TGTGCCAGTAGTATAGGGTGGGGGGACAGGTGGTTCTTC. It is translated as CASSIGWGDRWFF.

This sequence joins TRBV7-8 and TRBJ2-7, with TRBD2 matching over 7 bases. The CDR3 contains 16 residues. J was trimmed by 0 bases and V by 0 bases; bases with no gene match: 5. Germline V lookup: CDR1 SGHVS, CDR2 FQNEAQ. The CDR3 DNA is TGTGCCAGCAGCTTAGCGTGGGCTAGCGGCTCCTACGAGCAGTACTTC. The encoded protein is CASSLAWASGSYEQYF.

The J gene is TRBJ2-7, the V gene TRBV19, with TRBD2 identical over 13 bases. Germline V gene lookup returns CDR1 LNHDA and CDR2 SQIVND (reference sequence). The CDR3 is 15 residues long. The junction had 3 bases not matched to a gene; V was cut back by 5 bases and J by 2 bases. The DNA of the CDR3 is TGTGCCAGTAGTTCTGGGACTAGCGGGACCTACGAGCAGTACTTC. Translated: CASSSGTSGTYEQYF.

V is TRBV5-1 and J is TRBJ2-3; perhaps TRBD2 as D (6 bases). The germline gives CDR1 SGHRS, CDR2 YFSETQ. This CDR3 is 16 amino acids long. Trimming took 2 bases from V and 2 from J, leaving 15 bases between them. CDR3 in DNA: TGCGCCAGCAGCTTAGGTGGGGGGTCGGACACAGATACGCAGTATTTT. Its protein is CASSLGGGSDTDTQYF.

The CDR3 spells CASSPGGPDEQFF. CDR3 bases: TGTGCCAGCAGCCCGGGAGGGCCGGATGAGCAGTTCTTC. V is TRBV6-4 and J is TRBJ2-1; 8 nucleotides match TRBD2. Germline loops: CDR1 MRHNA, CDR2 SNTAGT. V was pared by 6 bases and J by 8 bases, with 6 bases of the junction left unmatched. The CDR3 extends over 13 amino acids.